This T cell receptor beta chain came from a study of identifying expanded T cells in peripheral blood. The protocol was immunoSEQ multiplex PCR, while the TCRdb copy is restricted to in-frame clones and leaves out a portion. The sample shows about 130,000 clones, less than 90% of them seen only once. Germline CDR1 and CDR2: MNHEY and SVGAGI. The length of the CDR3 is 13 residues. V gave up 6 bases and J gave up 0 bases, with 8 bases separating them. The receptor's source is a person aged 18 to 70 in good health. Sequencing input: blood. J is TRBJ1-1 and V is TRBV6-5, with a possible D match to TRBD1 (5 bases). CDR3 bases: TGTGCCAGCAGCGGGACGGTGAACACTGAAGCTTTCTTT. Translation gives CASSGTVNTEAFF.